Following are 19 T cell receptor beta chains from one sample sequenced in a study of T cell responses to AZD1222 COVID-19 vaccine. The protocol was immunoSEQ multiplex PCR, while the TCRdb copy is restricted to in-frame clones and leaves out a portion. The data contain 200,000 to 300,000 clones, more than 80% of them singletons. The sequencing used peripheral blood, collected on day 0 of AZD1222 vaccination. These receptors were obtained from an adult in good health.

The V and J genes are TRBV28 and TRBJ2-4; D is undetermined. This CDR3 is 15 amino acids long. Deletions cut 6 bases from V and 0 bases from J, with 12 bases between. The germline CDR1 and CDR2 sequences are MDHEN and SYDVKM. CDR3 coding DNA: TGTGCCAGCAGCTCTGGGTCTTTAGCCAAAAACATTCAGTACTTC. Its translation: CASSSGSLAKNIQYF.

This clone was seen only once. The gene calls are TRBV2 and TRBJ2-3, with D maybe TRBD2 (7 bases). The CDR3 extends over 15 amino acids. The V gene's germline CDR1 is SNHLY and CDR2 FYNNEI. Between the trimmed V and J ends, which lost 0 bases and 9 bases, there was a span of 16 bases. The CDR3 loop reads CASSEASGGDLTQYF. CDR3 sequence (DNA): TGTGCCAGCAGTGAAGCGTCGGGGGGCGACTTGACGCAGTATTTT.

V and J are TRBV10-3 and TRBJ1-6; 8 bases agree with TRBD1. With 11 bases clipped from V and 7 bases from J, the junction kept 10 bases outside the gene matches. CDR1 and CDR2 (germline): ENHRY, SYGVKD. This CDR3 has 14 amino acids. Here the CDR3 DNA reads TGTGCCGCCACGACAGGGGTAGGAAATTCACCCCTCCACTTT. This translates into CAATTGVGNSPLHF.

The J gene is TRBJ2-7, the V gene TRBV11-2; D possibly corresponds to TRBD2 (6 bases). Trimming took 7 bases from V and 4 from J, leaving 17 bases between them. The CDR3 sequence is 14 residues long. Germline values: CDR1 SGHAT, CDR2 FQNNGV. Here the CDR3 DNA reads TGTGCCAGCACCCCCGGGGGAGGTTTGTACGAGCAGTACTTC. Translating it yields CASTPGGGLYEQYF.

This clone was counted once. This chain uses TRBV29-1 with TRBJ2-2; 7 bases align to TRBD1. Germline CDR1 is SQVTM and CDR2 is ANQGSEA. This CDR3 comprises 14 residues. V was pared by 5 bases and J by 1 base, with 4 bases of the junction left unmatched. CDR3 DNA: TGCAGCGTTAACCGGGACAGGAACACCGGGGAGCTGTTTTTT. Its translation: CSVNRDRNTGELFF.

This chain links TRBV28 with TRBJ1-1, with D unclear. From germline, CDR1 is MDHEN and CDR2 SYDVKM. This CDR3 has 11 amino acids. Trimming removed 9 bases from V and 0 bases from J, with 5 bases in between. DNA of the CDR3: TGTGCCAGTAAGGTGAACACTGAAGCTTTCTTT. Its protein is CASKVNTEAFF. Supplemented by reference TRBV28 and TRBJ1-1, the full variable domain reads DVKVTQSSRYLVKRTGEKVFLECVQDMDHENMFWYRQDPGLGLRLIYFSYDVKMKEKGDIPEGYSVSREKKERFSLILESASTNQTSMYLCASKVNTEAFFGQGTRLTVV.

This clone was picked up one time. The CDR3 DNA sequence: TGTGCCAGCAGTGAATGGAAGGGAACTTTCTTT. This translates into CASSEWKGTFF. The chain carries TRBV2 and TRBJ1-1; D is unresolved. Between the trimmed V and J ends, which lost 2 bases and 12 bases, there was a span of 10 bases. This CDR3 spans 11 amino acids. Germline V lookup: CDR1 SNHLY, CDR2 FYNNEI.

The chain is built from TRBV28 and TRBJ1-2; tentatively, D is TRBD1 (5 bases). Germline assignment: CDR1 MDHEN and CDR2 SYDVKM. Trimming removed 5 bases at V and 7 bases at J, with 17 bases between. The CDR3 contains 14 residues. The CDR3 is CASSLVQGFTGYTF. CDR3 in DNA: TGTGCCAGCAGTCTTGTCCAGGGTTTTACTGGCTACACCTTC.

The chain uses TRBV6-2 or TRBV6-3 and TRBJ1-5; D perhaps matches TRBD1 (5 bases). Trimming shortened V by 4 bases and J by 4 bases, and 11 bases separated the two germline ends. This CDR3 has 14 residues. From germline, CDR1 is MNHEY and CDR2 SVGEGT. The CDR3 DNA reads as TGTGCCAGCAGTTTCATGGGGGGGAATCAGCCCCAGCATTTT. It is translated as CASSFMGGNQPQHF.

The V call is TRBV12-3 or TRBV12-4, the J call TRBJ1-2; 9 bases line up with TRBD1. Trimming cost V 8 bases and J 5 bases; bases outside gene matches: 6. CDR3 length: 13 residues. The DNA of the CDR3 is TGTGCCAGCCGCGTGACAGGGGGGTATGGCTACACCTTC. Amino acid sequence: CASRVTGGYGYTF.

This chain uses TRBV15 with TRBJ1-2, with D hard to call. This CDR3 contains 15 residues. V was pared by 0 bases and J by 4 bases, with 12 bases between. Germline V gene data show CDR1 as LNHNV and CDR2 as YYDKDF (reference sequence). CDR3 DNA sequence: TGTGCCACCAGCAGAGATATGGGAGCAAGCTATGGCTACACCTTC. Translated: CATSRDMGASYGYTF.

V and J are TRBV4-1 and TRBJ2-7; TRBD1 agrees at 8 bases. Germline V lookup: CDR1 MGHRA, CDR2 YSYEKL. Trimming cost V 4 bases and J 6 bases; bases outside gene matches: 8. CDR3 size: 14 residues. The CDR3 DNA reads TGCGCCAGCAGCCCGAGGACAGGGAGGCCCGAGCAGTACTTC. Translation gives CASSPRTGRPEQYF.

This chain uses TRBV5-1 with TRBJ2-2; D unclear. The CDR3 length is 16 residues. Trimming removed 3 bases at V and 4 bases at J, with 16 bases between. Per the germline V gene, CDR1 is SGHRS and CDR2 is YFSETQ. The CDR3 nucleotides read TGCGCCAGCAGCTCTGGAGTAGGGCTGGGCACCGGGGAGCTGTTTTTT. It is translated as CASSSGVGLGTGELFF.

V is TRBV5-4 and J is TRBJ2-5; D is possibly TRBD1 (6 bases). Germline values: CDR1 SGHNT, CDR2 YYREEE (reference sequence). V was shortened by 1 base and J by 4 bases, with 17 bases between the two germline ends. The CDR3 is 16 residues long. The CDR3 DNA reads as TGTGCCAGCAGCTTGAAGGTGGGGGCGTTGGGAGAGACCCAGTACTTC. Translation gives CASSLKVGALGETQYF.

The V gene is TRBV7-8, the J gene TRBJ2-2; 8 nucleotides match TRBD1. CDR3 length: 15 amino acids. V shed 7 bases, J shed 6 bases, and the junction held 10 bases outside the gene matches. The V gene's germline CDR1 is SGHVS and CDR2 FQNEAQ. The CDR3 reads CASTRGQGRAGELFF. The CDR3 region has the DNA TGTGCCAGCACCCGAGGACAGGGAAGGGCCGGGGAGCTGTTTTTT. Full variable domain (remainder filled in from reference TRBV7-8 and TRBJ2-2): GAGVSQSPRYKVAKRGQDVALRCDPISGHVSLFWYQQALGQGPEFLTYFQNEAQLDKSGLPSDRFFAERPEGSVSTLKIQRTQQEDSAVYLCASTRGQGRAGELFFGEGSRLTVL.

This chain links TRBV14 with TRBJ2-5, with 9 bases fitting TRBD2. Germline assignment: CDR1 SGHDN and CDR2 FVKESK. The CDR3 is 16 amino acids. J lost 5 bases, V lost 3 bases, and 10 bases had no gene match. Here the CDR3 DNA reads TGTGCCAGCAGCCACCGGCTAGCGGGGTCCTGGGAGACCCAGTACTTC. Translating it yields CASSHRLAGSWETQYF.

The chain combines TRBV6-5 with TRBJ2-7, with D unclear. The germline gives CDR1 MNHEY, CDR2 SVGAGI. Deletions cut 5 bases from V and 0 bases from J, with 8 bases between. The CDR3 runs to 13 residues. The CDR3 loop reads CASSPYSSYEQYF. CDR3 in DNA: TGTGCCAGCAGTCCCTACAGCTCCTACGAGCAGTACTTC.

The genes are TRBV2 and TRBJ2-5; 7 nucleotides line up with TRBD2. J lost 4 bases, V lost 6 bases, and 2 bases had no gene match. This CDR3 spans 12 amino acids. The germline gives CDR1 SNHLY, CDR2 FYNNEI. CDR3 region: CASRRGVETQYF. The CDR3 region has the DNA TGTGCCAGCAGACGGGGGGTAGAGACCCAGTACTTC.

The chain links TRBV20-1 to TRBJ2-7; unclear D gene. The CDR3 contains 11 residues. CDR1 and CDR2 from the germline V gene are DFQATT and SNEGSKA (reference sequence). Trimming cost V 3 bases and J 3 bases, with 6 bases left between them. CDR3 bases: TGCAGTGCTAGTCCTAACTACGAGCAGTACTTC. Protein sequence: CSASPNYEQYF.